This T cell receptor beta chain was obtained from a study of blood T cell repertoires in COVID-19. As for the study in general: Acute-phase and convalescent COVID-19 samples originated in the United States, Italy and Spain. T cells, B-cell-depleted T cells, or PBMCs provided the cDNA or gDNA that served as material.

Germline trimming cut 1 base from V and 0 bases from J; bases unmatched to any gene: 4. Germline V gene lookup returns CDR1 KGHSH and CDR2 LQKENI. The CDR3 contains 17 residues. The repertoire was sequenced with immunoSEQ multiplex PCR; TCRdb's copy has only in-frame clones and lacks some. The sample consists of roughly 300,000 clones, about 90% of them appearing once. Cohorts were assigned according to the clinical history that participants reported. Two negative PCRs, clearance, or symptom resolution were required of recovered Cohort 3 donors. The genes are TRBV18 and TRBJ2-3; TRBD2 agrees at 10 bases. The sequence was collected from a woman aged 30 to 39 who had recovered from COVID-19. The sample comprised PBMCs or T cells enriched from blood (not recorded which). DNA for the CDR3: TGTGCCAGCTCACCACGGACTAGCGGTTCTAGCACAGATACGCAGTATTTT. Translation: CASSPRTSGSSTDTQYF.